This is a list of T cell receptor beta chains from one sample in a study of PD-L1 blockade in urothelial cancer. Sequenced by immunoSEQ multiplex PCR; TCRdb stores in-frame clones only, minus some. This table holds under 55,000 clones, around 80% found once. This specimen was PBMCs, taken around atezolizumab (anti-PD-L1) treatment. These receptors all stem from a man between 60 and 75 years old with urothelial cancer. The conserved cysteine and the conserved F or W are not part of the CDR3 here. A row's size may be missing; if present it is once, few, many or a size class.

>TRBJ2-7|TRBV7-9|NA
ASSKDRAASYEQY
>TRBJ1-2|TRBV18|NA
ASSDSLYGYT
>TRBJ1-1|TRBV2|NA
ASSRRDTEAF
>TRBJ2-1|TRBV21-1|few
ASIPRDRGEYEQF
>TRBJ2-3|TRBV5-1|NA
ASSLAQTTDTQY
>TRBJ1-2|TRBV28|NA
ASSPLQVPNYGYT
>TRBJ1-1|TRBV6-1|NA
ASIFRGGTEAF
>TRBJ2-5|TRBV11-1|NA
ASSSFPGGLQETQY
>TRBJ1-2|TRBV5-1|NA
ASSFNRDTRYT
>TRBJ2-7|TRBV19|NA
ASSGQGALEQY
>TRBJ2-1|TRBV15|NA
ATSPGLAGGEQF
>NA|TRBV5-8|NA
ASSLRGAYEQY
>TRBJ2-7|TRBV28|few
ASSTTGFTYEQY
>TRBJ2-3|TRBV5-1|NA
ASRRQDQATDTQY
>TRBJ1-5|TRBV7-2|NA
ASSLRGNQPQH
>TRBJ1-5|TRBV5-1|NA
ASSLQGEDQPQH
>TRBJ1-1|TRBV2|once
ASSRGGARAEAF
>TRBJ1-1|TRBV28|NA
ASSVTGGDTEAF
>TRBJ2-7|TRBV30|NA
AWSVAGRYDEQY
>TRBJ1-5|TRBV5-6|few
ASSLGSHSNQPQH
>TRBJ2-7|TRBV27|NA
ASSPSVGGAYEQY
>TRBJ1-1|TRBV6-6|NA
ASSTSGTGGYTEAF
>TRBJ2-4|TRBV10-3|NA
AISAGLAGELKNIQY
>TRBJ1-3|TRBV15|once
ATSREIIGGQGRRGNTIY
>TRBJ2-5|TRBV5-5|NA
ASREIGGGAETQY
>TRBJ1-3|TRBV4-1|few
ASSQLGRGLGGNTIY
>TRBJ2-7|TRBV28|NA
ASSLYRTSGTYEQY
>TRBJ1-2|TRBV27|NA
ASSFLSAGVDNYGYT
>TRBJ1-2|TRBV7-8|NA
ASSLEDSAFYGYT
>TRBJ2-1|TRBV18|once
ASSPGREIGEQF
>TRBJ2-5|TRBV5-1|NA
ASSSVGTSGLRETQY
>TRBJ1-5|TRBV19|NA
ASTTGTGGIQPQH
>TRBJ2-2|TRBV7-9|NA
ASSIIGQPNTGELF
>TRBJ2-7|TRBV7-8|NA
ASSLDQVPYEQY
>TRBJ1-6|TRBV6-1|NA
AGGQGYNSPLH
>TRBJ2-7|TRBV5-4|NA
ASSSLAGANYEQY
>TRBJ2-2|TRBV5-4|NA
ASSLVGQVNTGELF
>TRBJ2-7|TRBV19|NA
ASRGQGNSYEQY
>TRBJ2-5|TRBV19|NA
ASSSPDSTQETQY
>TRBJ2-1|TRBV7-2|NA
ASSLTGGPQF
>TRBJ1-5|TRBV30|NA
AWRGTGVDQPQH
>TRBJ1-4|TRBV29-1|NA
SVLRDEKLF
>TRBJ2-5|TRBV7-2|NA
ASSRPGQGKETQY
>TRBJ2-3|TRBV5-6|NA
ASSLGRTDTQY
>TRBJ2-1|TRBV5-1|NA
ASSLGGTSGVDEQF
>TRBJ1-1|TRBV12-5|NA
ASGEQGTVAF
>TRBJ1-1|TRBV7-8|NA
ASTSISGQNTEAF
>TRBJ2-1|TRBV4-3|NA
ASSQDGTDYNEQF
>TRBJ2-7|TRBV6-5|NA
ASSYGLGTAYEQY
>TRBJ1-5|TRBV23-1|NA
ASSRAGDQPQH
>TRBJ2-2|TRBV15|few
ATSRTGTTREGAGELF
>TRBJ2-7|TRBV10-3|few
AISDPDRAGGYEQY
>TRBJ1-5|TRBV7-9|NA
ASSYRDENQPQH
>TRBJ2-1|TRBV10-3|once
AISDYRDREVDEQF
>NA|TRBV5-1|NA
ASSLVSVSYEQY
>TRBJ1-3|TRBV28|NA
ASSPLGARTGNTIY
>TRBJ2-6|TRBV4-1|NA
ASSQGLLGTGSGANVLT
>TRBJ1-2|TRBV10-1|NA
ASSERGVQGETNYGYT
>TRBJ2-7|TRBV29-1|NA
SVVGYSYEQY